This T cell receptor beta chain appears in the sequencing data of a study of vaccination and CD4 T cells after COVID-19. Study in general: Overlapping spike peptides of SARS-CoV-2, HCoV-NL63, HCoV-OC43 and HCoV-229E stimulated the cells.

Findings and limits, study-wide: Detection of a median roughly 84% of reactive clones in convalescent patients was confined to the period after vaccination.

Germline CDR1 SGHTA, CDR2 FQGNSA. The CDR3 is made up of 15 amino acids. V was shortened by 4 bases and J by 4 bases, with 16 bases between the two germline ends. Researchers used the Oncomine TCR Beta short-read assay to sequence DNA from cultured CD4+ T cells. Genomic DNA was extracted from cultured CD4+ T cells. TCRdb recomputed calls from the PCR reads with MiXCR, one row per CDR3 protein. The profile shows more than 13,000 distinct CDR3 sequences, about 28% of them singletons. Treatment: approximately 11-day PBMC culture with coronavirus spike peptide pools or control peptides (ViraFEST assay). This clonotype has only a few counts. The antigen remains undetermined.

The chain employs TRBV7-2 and TRBJ2-5; D is tentatively TRBD1 or TRBD2 (5 bases each). The TCR originated in a human donor with COVID-19. Specimen: cultured CD4+ T cells from blood. The CDR3 coding sequence is TGTGCCAGCAGCTACCTGGGGGTGGGGCCAGAGACCCAGTACTTC. Encoded protein: CASSYLGVGPETQYF.